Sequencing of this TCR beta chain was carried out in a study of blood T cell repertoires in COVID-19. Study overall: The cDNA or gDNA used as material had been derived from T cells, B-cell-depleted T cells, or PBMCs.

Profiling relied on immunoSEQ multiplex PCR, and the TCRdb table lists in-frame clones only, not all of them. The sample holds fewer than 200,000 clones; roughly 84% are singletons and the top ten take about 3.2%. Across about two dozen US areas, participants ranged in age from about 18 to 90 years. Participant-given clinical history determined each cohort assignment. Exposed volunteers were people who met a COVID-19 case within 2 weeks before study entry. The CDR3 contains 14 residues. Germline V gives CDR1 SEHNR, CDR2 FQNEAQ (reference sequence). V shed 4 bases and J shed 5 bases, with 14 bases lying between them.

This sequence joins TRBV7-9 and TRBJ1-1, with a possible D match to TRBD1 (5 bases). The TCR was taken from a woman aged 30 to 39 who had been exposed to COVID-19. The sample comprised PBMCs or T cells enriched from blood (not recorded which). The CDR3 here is CASSSVGGGTEAFF. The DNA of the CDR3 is TGTGCCAGCAGCTCGGTGGGGGGTGGAACTGAAGCTTTCTTT.